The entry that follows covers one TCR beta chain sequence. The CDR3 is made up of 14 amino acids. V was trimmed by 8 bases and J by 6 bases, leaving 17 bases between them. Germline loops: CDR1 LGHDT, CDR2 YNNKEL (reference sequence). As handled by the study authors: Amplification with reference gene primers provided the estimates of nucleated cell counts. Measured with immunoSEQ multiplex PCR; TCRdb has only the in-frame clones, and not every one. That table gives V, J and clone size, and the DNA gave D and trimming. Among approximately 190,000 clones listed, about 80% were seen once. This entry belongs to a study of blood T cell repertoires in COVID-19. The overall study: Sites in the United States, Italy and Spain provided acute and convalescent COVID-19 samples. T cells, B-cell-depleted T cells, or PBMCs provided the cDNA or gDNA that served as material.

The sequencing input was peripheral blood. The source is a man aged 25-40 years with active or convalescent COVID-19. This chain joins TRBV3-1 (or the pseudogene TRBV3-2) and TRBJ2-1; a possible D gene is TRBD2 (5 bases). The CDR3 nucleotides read TGTGCCAGCGGATACGAGGGCCGCCCCAATGAGCAGTTCTTC. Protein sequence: CASGYEGRPNEQFF.